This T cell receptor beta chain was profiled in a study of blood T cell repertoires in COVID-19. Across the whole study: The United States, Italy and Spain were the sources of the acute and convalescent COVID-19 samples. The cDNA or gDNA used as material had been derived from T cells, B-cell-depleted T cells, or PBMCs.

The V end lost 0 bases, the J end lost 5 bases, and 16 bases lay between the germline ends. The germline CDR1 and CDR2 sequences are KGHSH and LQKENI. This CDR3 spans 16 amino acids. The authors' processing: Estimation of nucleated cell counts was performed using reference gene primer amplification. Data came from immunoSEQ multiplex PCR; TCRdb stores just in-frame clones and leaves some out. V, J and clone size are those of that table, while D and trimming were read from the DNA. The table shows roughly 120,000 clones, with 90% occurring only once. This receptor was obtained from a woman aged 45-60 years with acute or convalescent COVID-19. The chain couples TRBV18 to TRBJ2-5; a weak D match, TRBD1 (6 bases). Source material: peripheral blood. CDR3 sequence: CASSPPLLTQGETQYF. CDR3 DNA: TGTGCCAGCTCACCACCTCTGTTAACCCAGGGGGAGACCCAGTACTTC.